This TCR beta chain came from a study of shared clonotypes between healthy human individuals. Libraries were prepared by immunoSEQ multiplex PCR; TCRdb keeps only in-frame clonotypes and omits some of them. This sample has hundreds of thousands of clones, with around three quarters found just once. The CDR3 is 16 amino acids. V was pared by 4 bases and J by 4 bases, with 7 bases of the junction left unmatched. CDR1 is KGHSH, CDR2 LQKENI, per germline. V is TRBV18 and J is TRBJ1-1; 12 nucleotides match TRBD1. This TCR was sampled from a woman aged 25 to 45 in good health. Sequenced input: memory CD4+ T cells sorted from blood. The sample's subset: CD45RA-negative fraction. The CDR3 region is CASSRRDRGLGTEAFF. The CDR3 DNA reads TGTGCCAGCTCACGACGGGACAGGGGGCTAGGCACTGAAGCTTTCTTT. The full variable domain, with the rest looked up from reference TRBV18 and TRBJ1-1, is NAGVMQNPRHLVRRRGQEARLRCSPMKGHSHVYWYRQLPEEGLKFMVYLQKENIIDESGMPKERFSAEFPKEGPSILRIQQVVRGDSAAYFCASSRRDRGLGTEAFFGQGTRLTVV.